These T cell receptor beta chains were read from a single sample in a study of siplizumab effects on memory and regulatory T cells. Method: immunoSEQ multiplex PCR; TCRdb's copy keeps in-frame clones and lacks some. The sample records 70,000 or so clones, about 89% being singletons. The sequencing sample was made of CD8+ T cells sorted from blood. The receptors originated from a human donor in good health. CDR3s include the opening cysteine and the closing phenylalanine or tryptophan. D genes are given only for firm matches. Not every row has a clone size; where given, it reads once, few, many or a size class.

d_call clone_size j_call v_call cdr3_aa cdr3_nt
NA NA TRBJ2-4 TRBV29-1 CSVWWAGENIQYF TGCAGCGTTTGGTGGGCAGGTGAGAACATTCAGTACTTC
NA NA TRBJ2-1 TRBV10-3 CAISESERMTNNEQFF TGTGCCATCAGTGAGTCGGAGCGGATGACTAACAATGAGCAGTTCTTC
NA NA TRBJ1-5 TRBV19 CASCRSSRGNQPQHF TGTGCCAGCTGTCGCAGTTCCAGGGGCAATCAGCCCCAGCATTTT
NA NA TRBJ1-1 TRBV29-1 CSVEDSMNTEAFF TGCAGCGTTGAAGACAGCATGAACACTGAAGCTTTCTTT
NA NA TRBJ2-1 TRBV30 CAWRLGSGENEQFF TGTGCCTGGAGGCTGGGGTCGGGAGAGAATGAGCAGTTCTTC
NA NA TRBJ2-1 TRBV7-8 CASSLGPYHNNEQFF TGTGCCAGCAGCTTAGGCCCGTATCACAACAATGAGCAGTTCTTC
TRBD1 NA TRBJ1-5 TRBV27 CASSSGQGASQPQHF TGTGCCAGCAGTTCCGGACAGGGGGCAAGTCAGCCCCAGCATTTT
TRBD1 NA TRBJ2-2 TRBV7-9 CASSSLGTGEQAGELFF TGTGCCAGCAGCTCCCTTGGGACAGGGGAGCAGGCCGGGGAGCTGTTTTTT
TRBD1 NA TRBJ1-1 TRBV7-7 CASSLYPGRGQAFF TGTGCTAGCAGCTTATACCCCGGCAGGGGGCAAGCTTTCTTT
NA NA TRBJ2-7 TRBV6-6 CASSYSVWQYF TGTGCCAGCAGTTACTCCGTTTGGCAGTACTTC
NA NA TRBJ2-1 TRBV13 CASSPGRNEQFF TGTGCCAGCAGCCCGGGGCGCAATGAGCAGTTCTTC
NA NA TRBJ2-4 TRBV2 CASRGLSAKNIQYF TGTGCCAGCAGGGGTCTATCGGCCAAAAACATTCAGTACTTC
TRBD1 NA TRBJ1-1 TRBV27 CASSFYIGGTGEAFF TGTGCCAGCAGTTTCTATATAGGCGGGACAGGGGAAGCTTTCTTT
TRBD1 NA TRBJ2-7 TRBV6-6 CASSPTGGSYEQYF TGTGCCAGCAGTCCTACAGGGGGCTCCTACGAGCAGTACTTC
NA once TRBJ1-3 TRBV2 CASSGPGRSSSGNTIYF TGTGCCAGCAGTGGGCCAGGGCGCAGCTCATCCGGAAACACCATATATTTT
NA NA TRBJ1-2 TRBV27 CASSLLGSQGYTF TGTGCCAGCAGTTTACTGGGTTCGCAAGGCTACACCTTC
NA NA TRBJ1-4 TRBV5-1 CASSEDGLNEKLFF TGCGCCAGCAGCGAGGACGGACTTAATGAAAAACTGTTTTTT
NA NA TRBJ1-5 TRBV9 CASSHGRESQPQHF TGTGCCAGCAGTCATGGGAGGGAGAGTCAGCCCCAGCATTTT
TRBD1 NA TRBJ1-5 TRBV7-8 CASSPDRGRGQPQHF TGTGCCAGCAGTCCGGACAGGGGGCGAGGGCAGCCCCAGCATTTT
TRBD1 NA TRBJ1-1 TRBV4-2 CASSQIGTEHTEAFF TGTGCCAGCAGCCAAATAGGGACAGAACACACTGAAGCTTTCTTT
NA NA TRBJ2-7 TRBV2 CAIQGAYEQYF TGTGCCATACAGGGTGCCTACGAGCAGTACTTC
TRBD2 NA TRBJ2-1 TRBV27 CASSSWTSGRAVHEQFF TGTGCCAGCAGTTCCTGGACTAGCGGGAGGGCCGTCCATGAGCAGTTCTTC
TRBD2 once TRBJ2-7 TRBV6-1 CASSEDTGTTSYEQYF TGTGCCAGCAGTGAAGATACCGGGACTACATCCTACGAGCAGTACTTC
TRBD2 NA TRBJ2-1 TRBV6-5 CASKTSGAYNEQFF TGTGCCAGCAAAACTAGCGGGGCGTACAATGAGCAGTTCTTC
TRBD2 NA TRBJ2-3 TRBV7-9 CASSSEQPSTSGGRDTQYF TGTGCCAGCAGCTCCGAACAGCCCTCGACTAGCGGGGGAAGGGATACGCAGTATTTT
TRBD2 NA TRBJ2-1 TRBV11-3 CASSLQGLAGNNEQFF TGTGCCAGCAGCTTACAGGGCCTAGCGGGGAACAATGAGCAGTTCTTC
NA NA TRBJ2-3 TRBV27 CASSLSGGAGEDTQYF TGTGCCAGCAGTTTATCGGGGGGGGCAGGTGAAGATACGCAGTATTTT
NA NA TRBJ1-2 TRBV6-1 CASSELRAANYGYTF TGTGCCAGCAGTGAACTGAGAGCAGCGAACTATGGCTACACCTTC
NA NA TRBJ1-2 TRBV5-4 CASSLASGIYGYTF TGTGCCAGCAGCTTGGCCTCAGGGATATATGGCTACACCTTC
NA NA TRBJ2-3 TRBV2 CASSGGAAQDTQYF TGTGCCAGCAGTGGGGGGGCAGCACAAGATACGCAGTATTTT
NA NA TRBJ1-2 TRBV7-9 CASSIFDRSYGYTF TGTGCCAGCAGCATCTTCGACAGGTCCTATGGCTACACCTTC
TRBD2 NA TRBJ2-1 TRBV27 CASSLGLAGGLVIYNEQFF TGTGCCAGCAGTTTAGGCCTAGCGGGGGGGCTGGTAATATACAATGAGCAGTTCTTC
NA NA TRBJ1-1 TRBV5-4 CASSPILNTEAFF TGTGCCAGCAGCCCTATTTTGAACACTGAAGCTTTCTTT
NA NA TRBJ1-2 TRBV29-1 CSVEEPRARYTF TGCAGCGTTGAAGAGCCCAGGGCACGCTACACCTTC
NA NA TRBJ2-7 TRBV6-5 CASSSPFGEQYF TGTGCCAGCAGTTCGCCATTCGGGGAGCAGTACTTC
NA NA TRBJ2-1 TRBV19 CASSILYGSYNEQFF TGTGCCAGTAGTATACTGTACGGATCATACAATGAGCAGTTCTTC
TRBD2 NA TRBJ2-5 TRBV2 CASSKGTIQETQYF TGTGCCAGCAGCAAGGGGACTATCCAAGAGACCCAGTACTTC
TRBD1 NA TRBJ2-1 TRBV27 CASSFLLTGGKEQFF TGTGCCAGCAGTTTCTTACTCACAGGGGGTAAGGAGCAGTTCTTC
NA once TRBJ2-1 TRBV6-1 CASNPSDSYNEQFF TGTGCCAGCAATCCAAGCGACTCCTACAATGAGCAGTTCTTC
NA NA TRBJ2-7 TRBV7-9 CASSSEPWEQYF TGTGCCAGCAGCTCCGAGCCGTGGGAGCAGTACTTC
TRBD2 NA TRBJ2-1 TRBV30 CAWISGAGAFNEQFF TGTGCCTGGATATCGGGAGCGGGAGCTTTCAATGAGCAGTTCTTC
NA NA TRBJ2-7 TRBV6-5 CASSPLGGSSYEQYF TGTGCCAGCAGTCCCCTAGGCGGAAGCTCCTACGAGCAGTACTTC